The source of this TCR beta chain is a study of blood T cells in healthy people across ages. For this clonotype: Its antigen is unidentified.

The CDR3 contains 10 residues. V lost 11 bases, J lost 5 bases, and 9 bases lay in between. Germline V lookup: CDR1 ENHRY, CDR2 SYGVKD. With a J-beta primer mix and a sample-barcoded 5' primer, a second PCR ran about 7 to 11 cycles. Carrying 12 random nucleotides, a template-switch adaptor labeled each individual cDNA molecule. TCRdb recomputed calls from the 5' RACE reads with MiXCR, one row per CDR3 protein. The sample has around 1.5 million distinct CDR3 sequences, approximately 60% seen once. Overall study findings and caveats: Changes in expanded clonotypes were possibly confounded, as the CMV status of donors was unknown. The recorded TCR beta diversity per million T cells decreased in a roughly linear manner with age. When set beside aged donors, long-lived donors presented more naive CD4+ cells and higher diversity.

The sequencing sample was made of blood. The chain employs TRBV10-3 and TRBJ1-2; no clear D. The sequence derives from a man aged 18-30 years in good health. The CDR3 spells CAVESYGYTF. The CDR3 coding sequence is TGTGCCGTTGAATCTTATGGCTACACCTTC.